The 11 T cell receptor beta chains in this list originate from one sample, sequenced in a study of OX40 agonist ivuxolimab in advanced cancers. Profiling relied on immunoSEQ multiplex PCR, and the TCRdb table lists in-frame clones only, not all of them. The table includes 65,000 to 95,000 clones, approximately 90% detected once. Material: CD4+ or CD8+ T cells sorted from blood, obtained in a trial of the OX40 agonist ivuxolimab. The source of these receptors is an adult with an advanced solid tumor such as melanoma, head and neck, liver or kidney cancer.

This rearrangement joins TRBV11-3 to TRBJ2-5, with 11 bases fitting TRBD1. Trimming took 3 bases from V and 9 from J; bases not matched to a gene: 12. Germline assignment: CDR1 SGHNT and CDR2 YENEEA. The CDR3 extends over 16 amino acids. CDR3 nucleotides: TGTGCCAGCAGCTTCGCCGGGACAGGGGGACTAATGGCCCAGTACTTC. It codes for CASSFAGTGGLMAQYF.

The chain has TRBV7-2 and TRBJ2-1, with D uncertain. The ends were cut back, 5 bases at V and 8 bases at J, with 10 bases in the middle. The CDR3 covers 12 residues. CDR1 is SGHTA, CDR2 FQGNSA, per germline. This CDR3 reads CASSVIVHEQFF. The CDR3 nucleotides read TGTGCCAGCAGCGTAATTGTTCATGAGCAGTTCTTC.

This clone came up a few times. This chain links TRBV11-3 with TRBJ1-1, with D perhaps TRBD1 (6 bases). The CDR3 is made up of 15 amino acids. V was shortened by 5 bases and J by 1 base, with 14 bases between the two germline ends. Germline CDR1 is SGHNT and CDR2 is YENEEA. CDR3 region: CASSADPRGNTEAFF. CDR3 coding DNA: TGTGCCAGCAGCGCAGACCCCAGGGGGAACACTGAAGCTTTCTTT.

The chain combines TRBV10-2 with TRBJ1-2, with D perhaps TRBD1 (5 bases). V lost 6 bases and J 4 bases, leaving 18 bases between the germline ends. The CDR3 consists of 15 residues. Germline V CDR1 and CDR2: WSHSY, SAAADI. Here the CDR3 DNA reads TGCGCCAGCAGGGCCCATCGACAGCCCTCCTATGGCTACACCTTC. Protein: CASRAHRQPSYGYTF.

This chain uses TRBV7-2 with TRBJ2-4, with D perhaps TRBD1 or TRBD2 (5 bases each). The germline V gene has CDR1 SGHTA and CDR2 FQGNSA. The CDR3 sequence is 16 residues long. V lost 1 base and J 5 bases, leaving 15 bases between the germline ends. DNA of the CDR3: TGTGCCAGCAGCTTAGAAGGGACGGGTATAGAAAACATTCAGTACTTC. Its translation is CASSLEGTGIENIQYF.

This clone has a single count. This rearrangement joins TRBV9 to TRBJ1-4; no firm D call. CDR1 is SGDLS and CDR2 is YYNGEE in the germline V gene. The germline V and J ends were trimmed by 0 bases and 7 bases, with 13 bases remaining between them. This CDR3 is built from 15 residues. Written as DNA, the CDR3 is TGTGCCAGCAGCGTAGAGGGCCTTACGGGTGAAAAACTGTTTTTT. This translates into CASSVEGLTGEKLFF.

V usage is TRBV28 and J usage is TRBJ2-7; possible D gene TRBD1, 5 bases. This CDR3 region has 14 residues. V was trimmed by 5 bases and J by 12 bases, leaving 23 bases between them. Germline loops: CDR1 MDHEN, CDR2 SYDVKM. The CDR3 nucleotides read TGTGCCAGCAGTACATTGACAGAACGATGGTTTCTGTACTTC. Translated, it gives CASSTLTERWFLYF. The full variable domain, with the rest looked up from reference TRBV28 and TRBJ2-7, is DVKVTQSSRYLVKRTGEKVFLECVQDMDHENMFWYRQDPGLGLRLIYFSYDVKMKEKGDIPEGYSVSREKKERFSLILESASTNQTSMYLCASSTLTERWFLYFGPGTRLTVT.

The table lists this clone with a few counts. The chain links TRBV7-9 to TRBJ2-6; D is unclear. The CDR3 length is 14 residues. Trimming took off 1 base at V and 4 bases at J, with 5 bases between the two ends. CDR1 is SEHNR, CDR2 FQNEAQ, per germline (reference sequence). The CDR3 DNA follows: TGTGCCAGCAGCTTAGGCTCGGGGGCCAACGTCCTGACTTTC. Translating it yields CASSLGSGANVLTF.

The V and J genes are TRBV18 and TRBJ2-7, with 7 positions matching TRBD1. Losses at the gene ends were 4 bases for V and 2 bases for J; bases not matched to a gene: 5. Looked up from germline, CDR1 is KGHSH and CDR2 is LQKENI. The CDR3 has 14 amino acids. CDR3 in DNA: TGTGCCAGCTCACAACAGGGGTCAGCCTACGAGCAGTACTTC. Its translation is CASSQQGSAYEQYF.

This chain joins TRBV5-1 and TRBJ2-7, with D perhaps assigned TRBD1 or TRBD2 (5 bases each). Trimming pared 4 bases from V and 5 bases from J, leaving 16 bases between. CDR3 length equals 14 residues. Germline V CDR1 and CDR2: SGHRS, YFSETQ. CDR3 sequence: CASSARGEPNEQYF. The CDR3 coding sequence is TGCGCCAGCAGCGCCCGAGGGGAACCCAACGAGCAGTACTTC. The variable domain in full, completed from reference TRBV5-1 and TRBJ2-7, reads KAGVTQTPRYLIKTRGQQVTLSCSPISGHRSVSWYQQTPGQGLQFLFEYFSETQRNKGNFPGRFSGRQFSNSRSEMNVSTLELGDSALYLCASSARGEPNEQYFGPGTRLTVT.

This rearrangement joins TRBV9 to TRBJ2-6; D may be TRBD1 (8 bases). The V and J ends lost 0 bases and 3 bases respectively, with 16 bases between them. The germline gives CDR1 SGDLS, CDR2 YYNGEE. This CDR3 spans 18 amino acids. CDR3 nucleotides: TGTGCCAGCAGCGTAGGACAGGGGAGGGCTGGTGGGGCCAACGTCCTGACTTTC. Its translation: CASSVGQGRAGGANVLTF.